One and the same sample provided the 21 T cell receptor beta chains below, sequenced in a study of cytomegalovirus exposure and HLA in healthy donors. PCR amplification relied on 60 Vbeta primers (plus 13 Jbeta primers). Sequencing was performed with immunoSEQ multiplex PCR; in TCRdb, only in-frame clones are kept and a portion is missing. The sample totals 130,000 to 150,000 clones; its top ten clones hold less than 3.5%. Sequenced: PBMCs. The receptors come from a man in his forties in good health and CMV-seronegative.

The CDR3, as DNA: TGTGCCAGCAGTTACACAGGGGCGTCTGGAGGCTACACCTTC. It specifies CASSYTGASGGYTF. The chain is built from TRBV2 and TRBJ1-2; TRBD1 agrees at 7 bases. CDR1 is SNHLY, CDR2 FYNNEI, per germline. With 5 bases clipped from V and 8 bases from J, the junction kept 11 bases outside the gene matches. CDR3 length: 14 amino acids.

The chain employs TRBV20-1 and TRBJ2-7; D is unresolved. The V gene lost 6 bases and the J gene lost 4 bases, with 4 bases spanning the gap. This CDR3 is 9 amino acids long. CDR1 and CDR2 (germline): DFQATT, SNEGSKA (reference sequence). CDR3 sequence reads: CSAGYEQYF. The CDR3 DNA follows: TGCAGTGCCGGTTACGAGCAGTACTTC.

This rearrangement joins TRBV7-4 to TRBJ1-1, with TRBD1 identical over 7 bases. CDR1 is SGHVT, CDR2 SQSDAQ, per germline. The V gene end was trimmed by 4 bases and the J gene end by 1 base; junction bases not matched to a gene: 3. The CDR3 totals 14 residues. The CDR3 loop reads CASSSRGRNTEAFF. CDR3 sequence (DNA): TGTGCCAGCAGCTCCAGGGGGAGGAACACTGAAGCTTTCTTT.

V usage is TRBV7-2 and J usage is TRBJ2-1, with TRBD2 as a possible D gene (7 bases). CDR3 length: 15 residues. V was shortened by 8 bases and J by 7 bases, with 21 bases between the two germline ends. Germline-derived CDR1 and CDR2 are SGHTA and FQGNSA. CDR3 nucleotides: TGTGCCAGCGCAGGACGGGGGGCTGTATTTAATGAGCAGTTCTTC. Translating it yields CASAGRGAVFNEQFF.

The V and J genes are TRBV18 and TRBJ1-2; the D is unclear. Germline loops: CDR1 KGHSH, CDR2 LQKENI. Trimming stripped 0 bases from V and 6 bases from J, with 17 bases between. This CDR3 is 16 amino acids long. The CDR3 nucleotides read TGTGCCAGCTCACCACCTTCGGGAGGCCGGGCGCATGGCTACACCTTC. It translates to CASSPPSGGRAHGYTF.

The rearrangement links TRBV19 to TRBJ2-7; TRBD1 matches at 8 bases. Per the germline V gene, CDR1 is LNHDA and CDR2 is SQIVND (reference sequence). Unmatched junction bases numbered 5, after V lost 8 bases and J lost 2 bases. The CDR3 covers 13 residues. CDR3 nucleotides: TGTGCCAGTCGGGACAGGTCAGCCTACGAGCAGTACTTC. This translates into CASRDRSAYEQYF.

This sequence joins TRBV14 and TRBJ2-7, with D possibly being TRBD1 (7 bases). V was pared by 0 bases and J by 2 bases, with 14 bases between. This CDR3 has 16 amino acids. The germline CDR1 and CDR2 sequences are SGHDN and FVKESK. CDR3 bases: TGTGCCAGCAGCCAAGAGGGAGGCAGGGGGGCCTACGAGCAGTACTTC. It specifies CASSQEGGRGAYEQYF.

The V and J genes are TRBV7-2 and TRBJ1-2; TRBD1 aligns across 7 bases. CDR3 length: 15 residues. CDR1 and CDR2 from the germline V gene are SGHTA and FQGNSA. V lost 5 bases to trimming and J lost 4 bases; unmatched junction nucleotides: 10. CDR3 DNA: TGTGCCAGCAGCAAAGAGACAGGGCGAAGCTATGGCTACACCTTC. As protein: CASSKETGRSYGYTF.

J is TRBJ2-7 and V is TRBV9, with no clear D. Germline assignment: CDR1 SGDLS and CDR2 YYNGEE. CDR3 length: 15 amino acids. The V gene lost 0 bases and the J gene lost 0 bases, with 10 bases spanning the gap. CDR3: CASSVERIFSYEQYF. DNA for the CDR3: TGTGCCAGCAGCGTAGAGAGGATCTTCTCCTACGAGCAGTACTTC.

The chain recombines TRBV27 with TRBJ2-3; 8 nucleotides line up with TRBD1. Trimming removed 5 bases from V and 5 bases from J; junction bases left unmatched: 12. From germline, CDR1 is MNHEY and CDR2 SMNVEV (reference sequence). This CDR3 has 16 residues. The DNA of the CDR3 is TGTGCCAGCAGTCCAGACAGGGGCCTGCCCCGAGATACGCAGTATTTT. The encoded protein is CASSPDRGLPRDTQYF.

The rearrangement links TRBV14 to TRBJ1-3; no reliable D call. The CDR3 spans 16 residues. Germline V lookup: CDR1 SGHDN, CDR2 FVKESK. Trimming took 2 bases from V and 0 from J, leaving 11 bases between them. The CDR3 loop is CASSQISEGSGNTIYF. CDR3 in DNA: TGTGCCAGCAGCCAAATATCCGAGGGCTCTGGAAACACCATATATTTT.

This chain connects TRBV25-1 to TRBJ1-6, with 7 bases matching TRBD1. Germline values: CDR1 MGHDK, CDR2 SYGVNS. The V segment lost 5 bases and the J segment 6 bases; nucleotides outside the gene matches: 10. CDR3 size: 16 residues. CDR3 amino acids: CASSSTAQGGNSPLHF. The CDR3 coding sequence is TGTGCCAGCAGTTCCACCGCTCAGGGGGGTAATTCACCCCTCCACTTT.

J is TRBJ2-7 and V is TRBV28; D unclear. The V and J ends lost 5 bases and 4 bases respectively, with 3 bases between them. The CDR3 is made up of 10 amino acids. Looked up from germline, CDR1 is MDHEN and CDR2 is SYDVKM. DNA for the CDR3: TGTGCCAGCAGTCGGTACGAGCAGTACTTC. Its protein product is CASSRYEQYF.

This chain joins TRBV6-5 and TRBJ2-5; D ambiguous. The end of the DNA is better explained by TRBJ2-7, so the J call may be wrong. Germline V CDR1 and CDR2: MNHEY, SVGAGI. The CDR3 consists of 13 residues. CDR3 coding DNA: TGTGCCAGCAGTTACGGTAGCTACAACGAGCAGTACTTC. Protein product: CASSYGSYNEQYF.

The chain recombines TRBV5-6 with TRBJ1-1, with D hard to call. Trimming cost V 2 bases and J 1 base, with 12 bases left between them. The germline V gene encodes CDR1 SGHDT and CDR2 YYEEEE. The CDR3 consists of 15 residues. This CDR3 reads CASSFGRTENTEAFF. The CDR3 coding sequence is TGTGCCAGCAGCTTCGGGAGGACTGAGAACACTGAAGCTTTCTTT.

The rearrangement links TRBV6-5 to TRBJ1-1, with D unclear. V lost 8 bases and J lost 2, with 15 bases in between. The CDR3 spans 14 residues. Germline V gene data show CDR1 as MNHEY and CDR2 as SVGAGI. The CDR3 coding sequence is TGTGCCAGCGTCTCAACTATCTCTAACACTGAAGCTTTCTTT. It encodes CASVSTISNTEAFF.

The V and J genes are TRBV2 and TRBJ2-6; the D gene is possibly TRBD1 (5 bases). Per germline, CDR1 SNHLY and CDR2 FYNNEI. The CDR3 extends over 19 amino acids. Trimming shortened V by 7 bases and J by 0 bases, and 22 bases separated the two germline ends. This CDR3 reads CASIKGLDLRVSGANVLTF. The CDR3 DNA reads TGTGCCAGCATAAAGGGGCTCGACCTCAGGGTCTCTGGGGCCAACGTCCTGACTTTC.

Note on this clone: At one of its ends the junction is not consistent with the germline gene, which may arise from a read error. The chain has TRBV4-1 and TRBJ1-2, with no clear D. The V gene's germline CDR1 is MGHRA and CDR2 YSYEKL. This CDR3 is built from 15 residues. The CDR3 region is CASSQVLTIGYAYTF. Written as DNA, the CDR3 is TGCGCCAGCAGCCAAGTCTTGACTATCGGTTATGCCTACACCTTC.

The V call is TRBV25-1, the J call TRBJ2-1; the match to TRBD1 covers 9 bases. CDR1 is MGHDK and CDR2 is SYGVNS in the germline V gene. After removal of 7 bases from V and 7 bases from J, the junction contained 11 bases not matched to a gene. CDR3 length: 15 amino acids. In DNA form, the CDR3 reads TGTGCCAGCATCCCGGGACAGGGCCAATCTAATGAGCAGTTCTTC. It encodes CASIPGQGQSNEQFF.

The chain links TRBV9 to TRBJ2-1; the match to TRBD2 covers 14 bases. The V gene end was trimmed by 4 bases and the J gene end by 7 bases; junction bases not matched to a gene: 7. The V gene's germline CDR1 is SGDLS and CDR2 YYNGEE. CDR3 size: 16 residues. The CDR3 loop is CASSPGLAGVKNEQFF. The CDR3 DNA reads as TGTGCCAGCAGCCCGGGACTAGCGGGGGTGAAAAATGAGCAGTTCTTC.

CDR3 sequence (DNA): TGTGCCAGCAGCCGAGGGGGTTCAATGAACACTGAAGCTTTCTTT. Translation gives CASSRGGSMNTEAFF. The J gene is TRBJ1-1, the V gene TRBV7-9; maybe TRBD1 (6 bases). V shed 5 bases and J shed 0 bases, with 13 bases lying between them. This CDR3 has 15 amino acids. CDR1 is SEHNR and CDR2 is FQNEAQ in the germline V gene (reference sequence). The full variable domain, rest sourced from reference TRBV7-9 and TRBJ1-1, is DTGVSQNPRHKITKRGQNVTFRCDPISEHNRLYWYRQTLGQGPEFLTYFQNEAQLEKSRLLSDRFSAERPKGSFSTLEIQRTEQGDSAMYLCASSRGGSMNTEAFFGQGTRLTVV.